This T cell receptor (beta chain) was retrieved from a study of blood T cell repertoires in COVID-19 (dated by TCRdb to about 2020). Some background on the complete study: Samples from collaborators originated in the United States, Italy and Spain and spanned both the acute and convalescent phases of COVID-19. The prospective study material was composed of cDNA or gDNA derived from T cells, B-cell-depleted T cells, or PBMCs. Subjects who had been exposed to COVID-19, were actively infected with it, or had recovered from it provided the deeply sampled blood TCRbeta repertoires that made up the dataset. The repertoires were made available in a free public database intended to serve as a resource for research on the immune response to SARS-CoV-2. The samples were drawn from the first 160 participants of the ongoing ImmuneRACE study and from over a thousand subjects provided by 6 global collaborators. The sample metadata nearly always contained a de-identified subject ID, COVID-19 status, age in years and sex. Where available, HLA class I and class II types were obtained from metadata supplied by the sample provider rather than from assay-based typing. Study-wide findings and limitations: The quantity of clinical and demographic metadata differed by source and by participant and was supplied without curation.

For CDR1 and CDR2, the germline V gene (reference sequence) lists LNHNV and YYDKDF. There are 15 amino acids in the CDR3, from cysteine to phenylalanine inclusive. The sequence is cut down to CDR3 DNA, 45 bases in frame from base 1. Here V drops 5 bases and J drops 6 bases, and the junction holds 9 bases not matched to any gene. Comments on this clone: What this receptor recognizes is not known. It has no much larger one-base neighbor in the sample; base qualities were not kept.

TCRbeta CDR3 regions were amplified from genomic DNA by means of the immunoSEQ Assay, a bias-controlled multiplex PCR. Concerning the study's data processing: Within the assay, amplification of reference gene primers was used to estimate how many nucleated cells each sample contained. To quantify the absolute abundance of each unique TCRbeta CDR3 rearrangement, sequence reads were collapsed and filtered. Productive Simpson clonality was computed per sample as the square root of Simpson's diversity index over productive rearrangements. The table comes from immuneACCESS by way of TCRdb, which keeps in-frame sequences with V and J called. Part of the clones is missing from these tables; in studies checked, under half for an unresolved V gene and the rest for unknown reasons. The V and J calls and clone size were taken over from that table, and D and trimming were inferred from the DNA. The sample table shows roughly 110,000 clones, and over 80% are seen once. Clones ranked in the top ten supply 0.83% of the sample.

Collaborating institutions collected whole blood in K2EDTA tubes following their own protocols. Collaborator samples were shipped for TCRbeta analysis as frozen whole blood, isolated PBMCs, or DNA extracted from either sample type. Sequencing was carried out using peripheral blood. This TCR was sampled from a woman aged 65 to 85 with acute or convalescent COVID-19. The rearranged segments are TRBV15 and TRBJ1-2, and 10 junctional nucleotides match TRBD1. The base sequence is TGTGCCACCAGCGGACCCCCGGGACAGGGGAATGGCTACACCTTC. Its amino acids are CATSGPPGQGNGYTF. Reference TRBV15 and TRBJ1-2 genes cover what lies past the CDR3, so the full variable domain is DAMVIQNPRYQVTQFGKPVTLSCSQTLNHNVMYWYQQKSSQAPKLLFHYYDKDFNNEADTPDNFQSRRPNTSFCFLDIRSPGLGDTAMYLCATSGPPGQGNGYTFGSGTRLTVV.